The rows below give T cell receptor beta chains drawn from one sample of a study of blood T cell repertoires in COVID-19. The repertoire was sequenced with immunoSEQ multiplex PCR; TCRdb's copy has only in-frame clones and lacks some. The table includes roughly 430,000 clones, roughly 87% detected once. Sample: PBMCs or T cells enriched from blood (not recorded which). The receptors here all came from a woman between 40 and 50 years old with acute COVID-19. CDR3s include the opening cysteine and the closing phenylalanine or tryptophan. Fields, in order: J gene, V gene, CDR3 protein.

j_call: TRBJ1-1
v_call: TRBV7-8
cdr3_aa: CASSLGTTSNTEAFF

j_call: TRBJ1-2
v_call: TRBV12-3/TRBV12-4
cdr3_aa: CATGPRGHYGYTF

j_call: TRBJ1-1
v_call: TRBV18
cdr3_aa: CASSPSGMNTEAFF

j_call: TRBJ1-6
v_call: TRBV27
cdr3_aa: CASAGAGSYNSPLHF

j_call: TRBJ2-7
v_call: TRBV6-5
cdr3_aa: CASSYEPSGGGQYF

j_call: TRBJ2-2
v_call: TRBV14
cdr3_aa: CASSQDLTSQNTGELFF

j_call: TRBJ2-2
v_call: TRBV19
cdr3_aa: CASRGQGFTGELFF

j_call: TRBJ2-2
v_call: TRBV11-2
cdr3_aa: CASSLELSRAGELFF

j_call: TRBJ1-4
v_call: TRBV6-5
cdr3_aa: CASSYRGGGDEKLFF

j_call: TRBJ1-6
v_call: TRBV6-5
cdr3_aa: CASRTGQGDSPLHF

j_call: TRBJ2-1
v_call: TRBV5-1
cdr3_aa: CASSLGRGLYNEQFF

j_call: TRBJ1-3
v_call: TRBV7-9
cdr3_aa: CASSLDRLAVGHSGNTIYF

j_call: TRBJ2-5
v_call: TRBV7-9
cdr3_aa: CASSSWTSGDQETQYF

j_call: TRBJ2-5
v_call: TRBV4-1
cdr3_aa: CASSQTGTNQETQYF

j_call: TRBJ1-5
v_call: TRBV5-1
cdr3_aa: CASSLETGSNQPQHF

j_call: TRBJ1-2
v_call: TRBV10-3
cdr3_aa: CAISRQANYGYTF

j_call: TRBJ1-4
v_call: TRBV5-1
cdr3_aa: CASSWDNEKLFF

j_call: TRBJ2-2
v_call: TRBV6-2/TRBV6-3
cdr3_aa: CASSRGGASGELFF

j_call: TRBJ1-1
v_call: TRBV15
cdr3_aa: CATSRDLRAGNAEAFF

j_call: TRBJ1-2
v_call: TRBV5-5
cdr3_aa: CASSLGQGVVYDYGYTF

j_call: TRBJ1-2
v_call: TRBV6-5
cdr3_aa: CATRQIYGYTF

j_call: TRBJ2-3
v_call: TRBV24-1
cdr3_aa: CATSHAGATDTQYF

j_call: TRBJ1-2
v_call: TRBV6-5
cdr3_aa: CASLRDRGPYGYTF

j_call: TRBJ2-7
v_call: TRBV25-1
cdr3_aa: CASSEWGPGVQSYEQYF

j_call: TRBJ1-5
v_call: TRBV24-1
cdr3_aa: CATSKTGDQPQHF

j_call: TRBJ2-1
v_call: TRBV5-4
cdr3_aa: CASSLGPYNEQFF

j_call: TRBJ2-2
v_call: TRBV3-1/TRBV3-2
cdr3_aa: CASSQRSTGELFF

j_call: TRBJ1-4
v_call: TRBV7-9
cdr3_aa: CASSLSQGVDEKLFF

j_call: TRBJ1-4
v_call: TRBV12-5
cdr3_aa: CASGLGDATNEKLFF

j_call: TRBJ2-7
v_call: TRBV2
cdr3_aa: CASSWTGNSYEQYF

j_call: TRBJ1-3
v_call: TRBV27
cdr3_aa: CASKLTGLGNTIYF

j_call: TRBJ2-7
v_call: TRBV23-1
cdr3_aa: CASSQPSSEQYF

j_call: TRBJ1-5
v_call: TRBV25-1
cdr3_aa: CASSESGGDQPQHF

j_call: TRBJ2-1
v_call: TRBV7-9
cdr3_aa: CASIDRDNEQFF

j_call: TRBJ2-5
v_call: TRBV9
cdr3_aa: CASSGSGGQETQYF

j_call: TRBJ2-7
v_call: TRBV11-3
cdr3_aa: CASSLLAAYEQYF

j_call: TRBJ2-1
v_call: TRBV25-1
cdr3_aa: CASSRQGAYNEQFF

j_call: TRBJ2-7
v_call: TRBV5-4
cdr3_aa: CASSPGTGGLGQYF

j_call: TRBJ1-6
v_call: TRBV5-6
cdr3_aa: CASSSRRTGITHNSPLHF

j_call: TRBJ1-1
v_call: TRBV30
cdr3_aa: CAWSVGGRGTEAFF

j_call: TRBJ1-1
v_call: TRBV28
cdr3_aa: CASSSNRGKAFF